The 24 T cell receptor beta chains reported below all come from one sample, sequenced in a study of neoadjuvant nivolumab and ipilimumab in lung cancer. Sequenced by immunoSEQ multiplex PCR; TCRdb stores in-frame clones only, minus some. The sample holds fewer than 7,500 clones, about 85% seen once. Sequenced material: tumor tissue, taken after neoadjuvant nivolumab, alone or with ipilimumab, at or shortly before surgery. The source of these receptors is an adult with non-small cell lung cancer.

CDR3 nucleotides: TGTGCCAGCTCACCAGGCGCGCGGGGGGGCTACGAGCAGTACTTC. This gives the protein CASSPGARGGYEQYF. The rearrangement uses TRBV18 and TRBJ2-7; 9 bases agree with TRBD2. The CDR3 consists of 15 residues. Unmatched junction bases numbered 5, after V lost 2 bases and J lost 3 bases. CDR1 KGHSH and CDR2 LQKENI come from the germline V gene.

This rearrangement joins TRBV7-9 to TRBJ2-3; D possibly corresponds to TRBD2 (5 bases). The V gene's germline CDR1 is SEHNR and CDR2 FQNEAQ (reference sequence). Deletions cut 2 bases from V and 2 bases from J, with 11 bases between. The CDR3 has 15 amino acids. The CDR3 loop is CASSLISGYTDTQYF. The CDR3 nucleotides are TGTGCCAGCAGCTTAATATCGGGGTACACAGATACGCAGTATTTT.

V and J are TRBV2 and TRBJ2-1; D remains ambiguous. This CDR3 is 13 amino acids long. V gave up 5 bases and J gave up 7 bases, with 12 bases separating them. CDR1 SNHLY and CDR2 FYNNEI come from the germline V gene. The CDR3 here is CASSSSNGNEQFF. In DNA, the CDR3 is TGTGCCAGCAGTTCTTCTAACGGAAATGAGCAGTTCTTC. The whole variable domain, remainder taken from reference TRBV2 and TRBJ2-1, is EPEVTQTPSHQVTQMGQEVILRCVPISNHLYFYWYRQILGQKVEFLVSFYNNEISEKSEIFDDQFSVERPDGSNFTLKIRSTKLEDSAMYFCASSSSNGNEQFFGPGTRLTVL.

The chain uses TRBV5-1 and TRBJ2-3, with unresolved D. Deletions cut 4 bases from V and 1 base from J, with 10 bases between. CDR1 and CDR2 (germline): SGHRS, YFSETQ. The CDR3 contains 14 residues. CDR3 region: CASSPGLGTDTQYF. Written as DNA, the CDR3 is TGCGCCAGCAGCCCGGGTTTAGGCACAGATACGCAGTATTTT.

The gene calls are TRBV5-5 and TRBJ2-7; TRBD1 aligns across 8 bases. After removal of 2 bases from V and 6 bases from J, the junction contained 7 bases not matched to a gene. This CDR3 is built from 14 residues. Germline loops: CDR1 SGHKS, CDR2 YYEKEE (reference sequence). The CDR3: CASSFPGQAFEQYF. For the CDR3, the DNA is TGTGCCAGCAGCTTTCCGGGACAGGCCTTCGAGCAGTACTTC.

The rearrangement uses TRBV7-2 and TRBJ2-7; D is unclear. Trimming stripped 4 bases from V and 3 bases from J, with 10 bases between. CDR3 length: 13 amino acids. Germline V CDR1 and CDR2: SGHTA, FQGNSA. The CDR3 bases are TGTGCCAGCAGCTCCAACCCGAACTACGAGCAGTACTTC. It codes for CASSSNPNYEQYF.

V and J are TRBV30 and TRBJ1-1, with a possible D match to TRBD1 (6 bases). V was pared by 5 bases and J by 1 base, with 17 bases between. The CDR3 covers 15 residues. Germline values: CDR1 GTSNPN, CDR2 SVGIG (reference sequence). The CDR3 loop reads CAWSGHTAWNTEAFF. CDR3 DNA sequence: TGTGCCTGGTCGGGACACACGGCTTGGAACACTGAAGCTTTCTTT. The full variable domain, with the rest looked up from reference TRBV30 and TRBJ1-1, is SQTIHQWPATLVQPVGSPLSLECTVEGTSNPNLYWYRQAAGRGLQLLFYSVGIGQISSEVPQNLSASRPQDRQFILSSKKLLLSDSGFYLCAWSGHTAWNTEAFFGQGTRLTVV.

V usage is TRBV4-3 and J usage is TRBJ1-1; D not resolved. With 0 bases removed from V and 7 bases from J, the gap between germline ends came to 12 bases. The CDR3 consists of 14 residues. Germline V gene data show CDR1 as LGHNA and CDR2 as YSLEER. Written as DNA, the CDR3 is TGCGCCAGCAGCCAAGATCCAACCAGGTATGAAGCTTTCTTT. It encodes CASSQDPTRYEAFF.

In this sample, this clone is large (0.1 to 1%). The rearrangement uses TRBV28 and TRBJ1-1; 9 bases fit TRBD1. The CDR3 is 14 amino acids. Germline CDR1 and CDR2: MDHEN and SYDVKM. V lost 6 bases, J lost 4 bases, and 6 bases stayed unmatched. The CDR3 nucleotides read TGTGCCAGCAGCCGTCAACAGGGGGCCACTGAAGCTTTCTTT. Protein product: CASSRQQGATEAFF.

This chain's CDR3 is CASSSYRARRTDTQYF. The DNA for the CDR3 is TGTGCCAGCAGCTCCTACAGGGCCAGGCGGACAGATACGCAGTATTTT. The chain is built from TRBV5-5 and TRBJ2-3, with D possibly being TRBD1 (6 bases). This CDR3 comprises 16 residues. The V end was cut by 3 bases, the J end by 3 bases, with 17 bases between. Germline-derived CDR1 and CDR2 are SGHKS and YYEKEE (reference sequence).

The chain couples TRBV5-1 to TRBJ1-5, with TRBD1 as a possible D gene (5 bases). Germline V gene lookup returns CDR1 SGHRS and CDR2 YFSETQ. V lost 0 bases, J lost 7 bases, and 14 bases lay in between. There are 15 residues in the CDR3. Written as DNA, the CDR3 is TGCGCCAGCAGCTTGGGAGACAGTATCGGGCAGCCCCAGCATTTT. It is translated as CASSLGDSIGQPQHF.

The table lists this clone with a count of one. The chain uses TRBV10-3 and TRBJ1-4, with D possibly TRBD1 on 5 matching bases. CDR3 size: 14 residues. Trimming pared 5 bases from V and 8 bases from J, leaving 15 bases between. Per germline, CDR1 ENHRY and CDR2 SYGVKD. This chain's CDR3 is CAISTGVDNEKLFF. CDR3 nucleotide sequence: TGTGCCATCAGTACGGGGGTGGATAACGAAAAACTGTTTTTT.

CDR3 coding DNA: TGTGCCAGCAGCAGGGACAGGGATGAGCAGTTCTTC. Protein product: CASSRDRDEQFF. V is TRBV11-2 and J is TRBJ2-1, with 9 positions matching TRBD1. The CDR3 length is 12 residues. Germline lookup yields CDR1 SGHAT and CDR2 FQNNGV. Unmatched junction bases numbered 1, after V lost 5 bases and J lost 8 bases.

The chain uses TRBV27 and TRBJ1-2; 8 bases fit TRBD1. This CDR3 region has 16 residues. CDR1 MNHEY and CDR2 SMNVEV come from the germline V gene (reference sequence). V lost 8 bases, J lost 7 bases, and 18 bases stayed unmatched. Here the CDR3 DNA reads TGTGCCAGCCCGCCTCAGGGACAGGTTCGTTGGTCTGGCTACACCTTC. Its translation: CASPPQGQVRWSGYTF.

V and J are TRBV5-1 and TRBJ2-5; 9 nucleotides align to TRBD1. CDR1 SGHRS and CDR2 YFSETQ come from the germline V gene. V lost 0 bases, J lost 3 bases, and 3 bases stayed unmatched. The length of the CDR3 is 15 residues. Here the CDR3 reads CASSLDRGREETQYF. The CDR3 DNA sequence: TGCGCCAGCAGCTTGGACAGGGGGCGGGAAGAGACCCAGTACTTC.

This rearrangement joins TRBV7-2 to TRBJ2-2, with D possibly matching TRBD2 (6 bases). The germline V gene has CDR1 SGHTA and CDR2 FQGNSA. This CDR3 is built from 14 residues. Trimming cost V 5 bases and J 7 bases, with 14 bases left between them. CDR3 in amino acids: CASSQQTSFGELFF. In DNA form, the CDR3 reads TGTGCCAGCAGCCAACAGACTAGTTTCGGGGAGCTGTTTTTT.

V and J are TRBV7-8 and TRBJ1-1; 9 bases agree with TRBD1. This CDR3 spans 15 amino acids. CDR1 is SGHVS and CDR2 is FQNEAQ in the germline V gene. V shed 1 base and J 1 base; nucleotides not matched to a gene: 1. CDR3 sequence reads: CASSLEGQGNTEAFF. In DNA, the CDR3 is TGTGCCAGCAGCTTAGAGGGACAGGGGAACACTGAAGCTTTCTTT.

The CDR3 region is CASSPVSFSGANVLTF. The CDR3 region has the DNA TGTGCCAGCTCACCCGTCAGCTTCTCTGGGGCCAACGTCCTGACTTTC. This chain links TRBV18 with TRBJ2-6; no firm D call. V was cut by 3 bases and J by 0 bases, with 9 bases left in between. There are 16 residues in the CDR3. Germline V gene lookup returns CDR1 KGHSH and CDR2 LQKENI.

The chain carries TRBV10-3 and TRBJ2-7; TRBD2 is a possible D gene (5 bases). Germline V gene sequence: CDR1 ENHRY, CDR2 SYGVKD. V was trimmed by 4 bases and J by 3 bases, leaving 10 bases between them. CDR3 length: 13 amino acids. The CDR3 is CAISAIRDYEQYF. The CDR3, as DNA: TGTGCCATCAGTGCTATCCGGGACTACGAGCAGTACTTC.

V is TRBV7-9 and J is TRBJ2-5; D unresolved. Germline-derived CDR1 and CDR2 are SEHNR and FQNEAQ (reference sequence). This CDR3 contains 17 residues. Trimming removed 5 bases at V and 2 bases at J, with 21 bases between. CDR3 sequence (DNA): TGTGCCAGCAGCCGATTTTATCTAGGTTATGGGCAAGAGACCCAGTACTTC. Translation gives CASSRFYLGYGQETQYF.

This clone has just one count. The chain uses TRBV19 and TRBJ2-1, with a weak D call TRBD2 (6 bases). CDR3 length: 14 residues. Trimming stripped 1 base from V and 9 bases from J, with 13 bases between. Looked up from germline, CDR1 is LNHDA and CDR2 is SQIVND (reference sequence). CDR3 sequence (DNA): TGTGCCAGTAGTATAGGTCTGCGGGGCGGTGAGCAGTTCTTC. It translates to CASSIGLRGGEQFF.

This chain links TRBV18 with TRBJ1-1; possibly TRBD1 for D (6 bases). V was cut by 0 bases and J by 8 bases, with 16 bases left in between. CDR1 and CDR2 (germline): KGHSH, LQKENI. This CDR3 has 15 amino acids. DNA for the CDR3: TGTGCCAGCTCACCACCGCAGTCCAGACAGGCCGAAGCTTTCTTT. It encodes CASSPPQSRQAEAFF.

The chain links TRBV18 to TRBJ1-3; unclear D gene. This CDR3 has 11 residues. Trimming removed 3 bases from V and 7 bases from J, with 4 bases in between. CDR1 is KGHSH and CDR2 is LQKENI in the germline V gene. This chain's CDR3 is CASSPSNTIYF. The CDR3 DNA sequence: TGTGCCAGCTCACCGAGTAACACCATATATTTT.

CDR3 in DNA: TGTGCCAGCAGCTTATCGACTAGCGGGGGGGCCTATGAGCAGTTCTTC. It specifies CASSLSTSGGAYEQFF. V and J are TRBV11-3 and TRBJ2-1; 14 positions match TRBD2. Germline loops: CDR1 SGHNT, CDR2 YENEEA. V dropped 2 bases and J dropped 8; count of bases not matched to a gene: 5. The CDR3 is 16 amino acids.